The T cell receptor delta chain under discussion was sequenced for a study of γδ T cells in repeated Plasmodium falciparum infection. This clone turned up a few times. Its cognate antigen is unknown. Given a far larger clone just one base away, this is likely a sequencing read error. TCRdb made new clone calls on the multiplex PCR reads using CATT. This sample carries tens of thousands of delta-chain clones, around 1.5% of them seen once, and the ten largest clones take approximately 16%. Findings of the study overall: Donors in Mali lived in a small rural village, largely one ethnic group.

The germline gives CDR1 TSWWSYY, CDR2 QGS. The CDR3 runs to 21 residues. Vgamma9/Vdelta2+ and Vdelta2-negative gammadelta T cells were flow-sorted from PBMC for bulk sequencing. This receptor was identified in a pool of human donors (malaria-infected and uninfected, not separated). Sequenced input: gamma-delta T cells from blood. The rearrangement links TRDV1 to TRDJ1; 10 bases are shared with TRDD3. The J gene, left out of TCRdb, was set here by checking the DNA against germline. This CDR3 is CALGELVGPPWGIRDTDKLIF. The CDR3 DNA reads as TGTGCCCTTGGGGAACTCGTCGGTCCCCCCTGGGGGATAAGAGACACCGATAAACTCATCTTT.